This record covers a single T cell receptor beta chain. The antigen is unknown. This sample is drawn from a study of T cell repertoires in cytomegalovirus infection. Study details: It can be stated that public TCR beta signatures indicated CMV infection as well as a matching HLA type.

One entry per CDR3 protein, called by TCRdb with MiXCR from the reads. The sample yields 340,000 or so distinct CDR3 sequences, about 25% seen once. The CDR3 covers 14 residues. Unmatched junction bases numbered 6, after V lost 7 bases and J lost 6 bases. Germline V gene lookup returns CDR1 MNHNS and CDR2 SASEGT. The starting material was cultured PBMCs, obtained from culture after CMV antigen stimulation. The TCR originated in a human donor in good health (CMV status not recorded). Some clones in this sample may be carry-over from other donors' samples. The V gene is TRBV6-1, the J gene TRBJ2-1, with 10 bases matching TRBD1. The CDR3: CASIRDRGANEQFF. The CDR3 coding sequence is TGTGCCAGCATAAGGGACAGGGGTGCCAATGAGCAGTTCTTC.